These T cell receptor beta chains were read from a single sample in a study of radiotherapy plus CTLA-4 blockade in lung cancer. Clones were read by immunoSEQ multiplex PCR, and TCRdb kept only the in-frame ones, dropping some. The data hold just over 60,000 clones, with approximately 77% observed a single time. The source material was peripheral blood, sampled from a patient treated with radiotherapy plus ipilimumab. Receptors were obtained from a human donor with non-small cell lung cancer who had a complete response to radiotherapy plus ipilimumab. CDR3s include the opening cysteine and the closing phenylalanine or tryptophan. A D gene is named only where the DNA matches it firmly. Rows give clone size only sometimes, using once, few, many, or a class for an expanded clone.

>TRBV2|-|TRBJ1-1|-
TGTGCCAGCAGTGAAATCCAGCTCTTGAACACTGAAGCTTTCTTT
CASSEIQLLNTEAFF
>TRBV6-5|few|TRBJ1-4|-
TGTGCCAGCAGTCCCCGACGAGGAGGGGAAAAACTGTTTTTT
CASSPRRGGEKLFF
>TRBV19|-|TRBJ2-3|-
TGTGCCAGTAGTACTCAACAGGGTAGCACAGATACGCAGTATTTT
CASSTQQGSTDTQYF
>TRBV7-9|-|TRBJ1-4|-
TGTGCCAGCAGCTCGGGTCATAATGAAAAACTGTTTTTT
CASSSGHNEKLFF
>TRBV6-1|-|TRBJ2-3|TRBD2
TGTGCCAGCACTTTAAGCGGGAGGGGTGTAAATACGCAGTATTTT
CASTLSGRGVNTQYF
>TRBV7-2|-|TRBJ2-1|TRBD2
TGTGCCAGCAGCCCACGTGCGGGAGGAACTCAGAGCTCCTACAATGAGCAGTTCTTC
CASSPRAGGTQSSYNEQFF
>TRBV4-3|-|TRBJ2-7|-
TGCGCCAGCAGCCAAGATTTACAGTCCTACGAGCAGTACTTC
CASSQDLQSYEQYF
>TRBV6-5|-|TRBJ1-3|-
TGTGCCAGCAGTTACTCCCCCAAGGGAACTGGAAACACCATATATTTT
CASSYSPKGTGNTIYF
>TRBV4-3|medium-sized|TRBJ1-3|-
TGCGCCAGCAGCCAAGATTTCGCTCGGAGCTCTGGAAACACCATATATTTT
CASSQDFARSSGNTIYF
>TRBV5-6|-|TRBJ1-2|-
TGTGCCAGCAGCAGCCGGGCCGGGGCAGGCTACACCTTC
CASSSRAGAGYTF
>TRBV5-8|-|TRBJ1-2|-
TGTGCCAGCAGCGTTCGAGGGGTTTCCTATGGCTACACCTTC
CASSVRGVSYGYTF
>TRBV5-1|-|TRBJ1-6|TRBD1
TGCGCCAGCAGTCGAGGGACAGGGGCTTCACCCCTCCACTTT
CASSRGTGASPLHF
>TRBV7-2|-|TRBJ1-2|-
TGTGCCAGCAGCTTAGCCCCGTCCAGGGTCTTAGTCTATGGCTACACCTTC
CASSLAPSRVLVYGYTF
>TRBV7-6|few|TRBJ2-3|-
TGTGCCAGCAGCGTTAGTACAGATACGCAGTATTTT
CASSVSTDTQYF
>TRBV10-2|-|TRBJ1-2|-
TGCGCCAGCAGAGGGGACACCTCAAACTATGGCTACACCTTC
CASRGDTSNYGYTF
>TRBV19|-|TRBJ1-2|TRBD1
TGTGCCATCAGGGGGCAAAGCTATGGCTACACCTTC
CAIRGQSYGYTF
>TRBV4-1|-|TRBJ2-7|-
TGCGCCAGCAGCCAAGTCGCCCTAAAAATGACCTACGAGCAGTACTTC
CASSQVALKMTYEQYF
>TRBV2|-|TRBJ1-1|-
TGTGCCAGCAGCCCATTCCAGGGGGCTTTCTTT
CASSPFQGAFF
>TRBV28|-|TRBJ2-5|-
TGTGCCAGCAGCTTGACACAAGAGACCCAGTACTTC
CASSLTQETQYF
>TRBV10-3|-|TRBJ1-1|-
TGTGCCATCAGTGAGGGGGAGGGCAACACTGAAGCTTTCTTT
CAISEGEGNTEAFF
>TRBV27|-|TRBJ1-3|-
TGTGCCAGCAGTCCCCTAGACAGGAACTCTGGAAACACCATATATTTT
CASSPLDRNSGNTIYF
>TRBV30|-|TRBJ1-2|TRBD1
TGTGCCTGTTCCCCGACAGGGAACTATGGCTACACCTTC
CACSPTGNYGYTF
>TRBV7-6|-|TRBJ2-5|-
TGTGCCAGCAGCTTCGCCCCGGGACTTACCTCCCAAGGGACCCAGTACTTC
CASSFAPGLTSQGTQYF
>TRBV6-5|-|TRBJ1-2|-
TGTGCCAGCAGTTACTCCCCAGGGTACTATGGCTACACCTTC
CASSYSPGYYGYTF
>TRBV5-1|-|TRBJ1-1|TRBD1
TGCGCCAGCAGCTTCAGACAGGGGAGAGGGAGTACTGAAGCTTTCTTT
CASSFRQGRGSTEAFF
>TRBV11-3|-|TRBJ2-3|-
TGTGCCAGCAGCTTAGAAGGGAGCGTCACAGATACGCAGTATTTT
CASSLEGSVTDTQYF
>TRBV5-4|-|TRBJ1-2|-
TGTGCCAGCAGCTCAGCCCTTAAGGTAGACTATGGCTACACCTTC
CASSSALKVDYGYTF
>TRBV25-1|-|TRBJ1-2|TRBD1
TGTGCCAGCAGTGCAAGACAGGGAGTGGAAAACTATGGCTACACCTTC
CASSARQGVENYGYTF
>TRBV10-3|-|TRBJ2-5|-
TGTGCCATCAGTGATGAAGTGTTAGCCGCGGAGACCCAGTACTTC
CAISDEVLAAETQYF
>TRBV7-9|-|TRBJ2-1|-
TGTGCCAGCAGCTTAGTCCCGAACTACAATGAGCAGTTCTTC
CASSLVPNYNEQFF
>TRBV5-1|-|TRBJ2-5|-
TGCGCCAGCAGAATCGGGGAGCTAGGGACCCAGTACTTC
CASRIGELGTQYF
>TRBV4-3|-|TRBJ2-7|-
TGCGCCAGCAGCCAAGAATTGACGGGGGTACGCGAGCAGTACTTC
CASSQELTGVREQYF
>TRBV6-4|-|TRBJ1-2|TRBD1
TGTGCCAGCAGTCCGACCGGGACAGGGGGCAAGGGCTACACCTTC
CASSPTGTGGKGYTF
>TRBV18|-|TRBJ1-5|-
TGTGCCAGCTCAAGAGACCCGCCGGGCGGCAATCAGCCCCAGCATTTT
CASSRDPPGGNQPQHF
>TRBV27|-|TRBJ2-5|TRBD2
TGTGCCAGCACCTTACTAGCGGGAGGAGTGAAGACCCAGTACTTC
CASTLLAGGVKTQYF
>TRBV15|-|TRBJ2-5|TRBD2
TGTGCCACCAGCAGAGCCTACGGGGGGGTCCAAGAGACCCAGTACTTC
CATSRAYGGVQETQYF
>TRBV19|once|TRBJ2-1|TRBD2
TGTGCCAGTACCCTGGGAAGGCTAGCGGGAGTAAATGAGCAGTTCTTC
CASTLGRLAGVNEQFF
>TRBV2|-|TRBJ1-4|TRBD1
TGTGCCAGCAGTGACGACAGGGAAAATGAAAAACTGTTTTTT
CASSDDRENEKLFF
>TRBV5-5|-|TRBJ2-2|-
TGTGCCAGCAGCTTGACCGGGGACGGGGAGCTGTTTTTT
CASSLTGDGELFF